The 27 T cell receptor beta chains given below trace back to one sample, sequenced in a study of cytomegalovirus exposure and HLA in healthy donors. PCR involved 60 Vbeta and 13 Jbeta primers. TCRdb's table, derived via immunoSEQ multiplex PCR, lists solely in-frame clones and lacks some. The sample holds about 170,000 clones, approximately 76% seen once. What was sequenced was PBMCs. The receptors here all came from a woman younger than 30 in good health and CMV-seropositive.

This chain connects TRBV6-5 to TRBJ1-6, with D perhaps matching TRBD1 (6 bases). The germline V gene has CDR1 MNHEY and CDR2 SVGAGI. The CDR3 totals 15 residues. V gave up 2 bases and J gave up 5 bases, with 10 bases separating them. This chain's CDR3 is CASSYDRTDNSPLHF. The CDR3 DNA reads TGTGCCAGCAGTTACGACAGGACGGATAATTCACCCCTCCACTTT.

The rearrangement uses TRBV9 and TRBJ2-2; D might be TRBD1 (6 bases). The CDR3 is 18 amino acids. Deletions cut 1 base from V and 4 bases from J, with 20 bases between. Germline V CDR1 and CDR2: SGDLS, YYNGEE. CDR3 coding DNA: TGTGCCAGCAGCGTATCCCGGGACACATTCCTGCCCACCGGGGAGCTGTTTTTT. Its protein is CASSVSRDTFLPTGELFF.

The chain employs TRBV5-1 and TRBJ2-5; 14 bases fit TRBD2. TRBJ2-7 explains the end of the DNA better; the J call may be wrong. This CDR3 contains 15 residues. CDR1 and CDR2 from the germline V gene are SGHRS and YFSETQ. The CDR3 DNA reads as TGCGCCAGCAGCTTGGAGGGACTAGCGGGGGCCGAGCAGTACTTC. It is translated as CASSLEGLAGAEQYF.

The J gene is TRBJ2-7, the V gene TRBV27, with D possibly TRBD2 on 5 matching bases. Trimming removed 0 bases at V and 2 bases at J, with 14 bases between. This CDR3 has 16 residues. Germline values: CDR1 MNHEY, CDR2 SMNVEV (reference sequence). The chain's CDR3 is CASSLSSGSSTYEQYF. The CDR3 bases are TGTGCCAGCAGTTTATCGTCGGGGAGTTCGACCTACGAGCAGTACTTC.

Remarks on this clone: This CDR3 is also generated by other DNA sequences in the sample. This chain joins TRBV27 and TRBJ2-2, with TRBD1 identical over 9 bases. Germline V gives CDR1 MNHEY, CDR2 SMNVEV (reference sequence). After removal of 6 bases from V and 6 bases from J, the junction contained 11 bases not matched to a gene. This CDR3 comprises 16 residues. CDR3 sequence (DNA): TGTGCCAGCAGGCCTAGGACAGGGGAAAATTCCGGGGAGCTGTTTTTT. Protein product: CASRPRTGENSGELFF.

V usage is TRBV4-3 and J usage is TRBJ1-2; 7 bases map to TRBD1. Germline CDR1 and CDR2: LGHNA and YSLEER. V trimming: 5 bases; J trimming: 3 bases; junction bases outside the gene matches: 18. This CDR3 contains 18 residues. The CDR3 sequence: CASSVLPGQLPIYYGYTF. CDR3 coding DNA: TGCGCCAGCAGCGTACTTCCGGGACAGCTCCCTATTTACTATGGCTACACCTTC.

The chain's CDR3 is CASSSETGNYGYTF. DNA for the CDR3: TGTGCCAGCAGTTCTGAGACAGGGAACTATGGCTACACCTTC. The genes are TRBV6-6 and TRBJ1-2; the match to TRBD1 covers 7 bases. The V and J ends lost 4 bases and 2 bases, in that order; junction bases with no gene match: 4. In germline, CDR1 is MNHNY, CDR2 SVGAGI (reference sequence). The CDR3 totals 14 residues.

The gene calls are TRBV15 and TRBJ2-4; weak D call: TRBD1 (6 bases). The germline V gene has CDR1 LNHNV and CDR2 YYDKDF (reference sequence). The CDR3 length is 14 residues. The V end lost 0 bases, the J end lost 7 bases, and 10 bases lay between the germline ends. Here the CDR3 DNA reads TGTGCCACCAGCAGAGATAGAGGACAGAACATTCAGTACTTC. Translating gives CATSRDRGQNIQYF.

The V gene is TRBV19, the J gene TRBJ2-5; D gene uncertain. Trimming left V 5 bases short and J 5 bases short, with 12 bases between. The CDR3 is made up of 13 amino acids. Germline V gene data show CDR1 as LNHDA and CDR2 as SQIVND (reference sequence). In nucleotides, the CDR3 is TGTGCCAGTAGTCTGACAAGAAGCGAGACCCAGTACTTC. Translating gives CASSLTRSETQYF.

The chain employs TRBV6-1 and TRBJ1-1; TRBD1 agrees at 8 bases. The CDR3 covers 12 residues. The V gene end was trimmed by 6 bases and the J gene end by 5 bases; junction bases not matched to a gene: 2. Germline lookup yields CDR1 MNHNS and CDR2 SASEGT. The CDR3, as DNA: TGTGCCAGCAGACAGGGGGTAACTGAAGCTTTCTTT. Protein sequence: CASRQGVTEAFF.

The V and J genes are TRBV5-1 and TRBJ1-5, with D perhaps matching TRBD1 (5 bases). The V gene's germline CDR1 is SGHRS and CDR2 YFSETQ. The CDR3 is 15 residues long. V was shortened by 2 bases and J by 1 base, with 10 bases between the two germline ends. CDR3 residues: CASSFTGLSNQPQHF. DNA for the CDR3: TGCGCCAGCAGCTTCACAGGATTGAGCAATCAGCCCCAGCATTTT.

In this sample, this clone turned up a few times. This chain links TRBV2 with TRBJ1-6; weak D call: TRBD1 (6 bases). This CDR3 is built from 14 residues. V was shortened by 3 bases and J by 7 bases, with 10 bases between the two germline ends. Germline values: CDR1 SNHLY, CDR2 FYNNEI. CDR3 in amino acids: CASSDTRGNSPLHF. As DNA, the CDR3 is TGTGCCAGCAGTGATACCAGGGGAAATTCACCCCTCCACTTT.

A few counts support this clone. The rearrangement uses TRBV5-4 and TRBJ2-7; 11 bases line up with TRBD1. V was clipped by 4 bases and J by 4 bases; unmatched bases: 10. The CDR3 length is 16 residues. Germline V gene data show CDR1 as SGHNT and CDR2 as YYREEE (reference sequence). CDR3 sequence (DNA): TGTGCCAGCAGCATGCCGGACAGGGGGCGCAGTTACGAGCAGTACTTC. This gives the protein CASSMPDRGRSYEQYF.

The DNA for the CDR3 is TGCGCCAGCACTACAGCGCAGGGCCAAGAGACCCAGTACTTC. Its translation: CASTTAQGQETQYF. The chain recombines TRBV5-1 with TRBJ2-5; TRBD1 might be the D (5 bases). Trimming took 6 bases from V and 1 from J, leaving 13 bases between them. Germline assignment: CDR1 SGHRS and CDR2 YFSETQ. CDR3 length: 14 residues.

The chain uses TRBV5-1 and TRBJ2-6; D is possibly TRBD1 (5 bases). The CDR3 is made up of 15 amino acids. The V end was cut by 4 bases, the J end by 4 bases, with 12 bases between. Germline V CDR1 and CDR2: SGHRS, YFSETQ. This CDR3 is CASSPGAGGANVLTF. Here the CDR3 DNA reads TGCGCCAGCAGCCCTGGGGCAGGCGGGGCCAACGTCCTGACTTTC.

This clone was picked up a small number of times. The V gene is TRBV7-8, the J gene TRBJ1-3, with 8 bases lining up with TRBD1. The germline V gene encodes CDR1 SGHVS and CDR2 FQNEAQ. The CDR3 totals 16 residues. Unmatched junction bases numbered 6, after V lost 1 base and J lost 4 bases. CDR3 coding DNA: TGTGCCAGCAGCTTAGATCCCAGGACAGGGGGAAACACCATATATTTT. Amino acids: CASSLDPRTGGNTIYF.

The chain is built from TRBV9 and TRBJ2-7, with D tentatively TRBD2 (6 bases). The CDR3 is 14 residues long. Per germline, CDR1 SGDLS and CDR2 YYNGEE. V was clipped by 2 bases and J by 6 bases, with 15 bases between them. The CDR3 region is CASSVGLLGGEQYF. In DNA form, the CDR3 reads TGTGCCAGCAGCGTGGGACTCCTCGGAGGCGAGCAGTACTTC.

The chain's CDR3 is CASSEFIDRNYGYTF. The CDR3 bases are TGTGCCAGCAGTGAATTTATCGACAGAAACTATGGCTACACCTTC. The chain uses TRBV6-1 and TRBJ1-2; D might be TRBD1 (5 bases). The CDR3 consists of 15 residues. V lost 2 bases and J 2 bases, leaving 12 bases between the germline ends. CDR1 is MNHNS, CDR2 SASEGT, per germline.

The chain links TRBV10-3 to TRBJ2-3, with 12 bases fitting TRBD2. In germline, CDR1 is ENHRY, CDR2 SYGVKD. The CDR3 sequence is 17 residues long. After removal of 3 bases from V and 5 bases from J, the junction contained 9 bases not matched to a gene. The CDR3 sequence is CAISDYLAGGPVDTQYF. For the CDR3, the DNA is TGTGCCATCAGTGATTACCTAGCGGGGGGGCCAGTAGATACGCAGTATTTT.

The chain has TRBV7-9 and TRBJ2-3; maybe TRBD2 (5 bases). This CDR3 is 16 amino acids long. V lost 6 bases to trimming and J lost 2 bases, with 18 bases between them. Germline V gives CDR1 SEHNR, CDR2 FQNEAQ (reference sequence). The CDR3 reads CASSRLTSTPTDTQYF. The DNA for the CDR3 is TGTGCCAGCAGTCGACTTACTAGTACACCCACAGATACGCAGTATTTT.

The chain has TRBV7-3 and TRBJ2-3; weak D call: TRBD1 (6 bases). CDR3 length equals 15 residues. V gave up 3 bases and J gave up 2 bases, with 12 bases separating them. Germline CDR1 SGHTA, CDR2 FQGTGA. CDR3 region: CASSFSGGNTDTQYF. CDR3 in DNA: TGTGCCAGCAGCTTTAGTGGGGGCAACACAGATACGCAGTATTTT.

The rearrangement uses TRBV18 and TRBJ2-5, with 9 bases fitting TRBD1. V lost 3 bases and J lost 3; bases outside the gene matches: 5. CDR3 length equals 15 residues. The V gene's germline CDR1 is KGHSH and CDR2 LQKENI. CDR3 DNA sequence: TGTGCCAGCTCACCGGGGACAGGGAGGGAAGAGACCCAGTACTTC. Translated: CASSPGTGREETQYF. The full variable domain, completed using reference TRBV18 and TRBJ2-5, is NAGVMQNPRHLVRRRGQEARLRCSPMKGHSHVYWYRQLPEEGLKFMVYLQKENIIDESGMPKERFSAEFPKEGPSILRIQQVVRGDSAAYFCASSPGTGREETQYFGPGTRLLVL.

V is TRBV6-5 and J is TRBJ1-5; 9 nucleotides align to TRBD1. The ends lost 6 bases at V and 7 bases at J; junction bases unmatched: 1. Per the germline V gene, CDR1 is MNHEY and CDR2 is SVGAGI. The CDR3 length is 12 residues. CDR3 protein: CASRQGAQPQHF. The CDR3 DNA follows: TGTGCCAGCAGACAGGGGGCCCAGCCCCAGCATTTT.

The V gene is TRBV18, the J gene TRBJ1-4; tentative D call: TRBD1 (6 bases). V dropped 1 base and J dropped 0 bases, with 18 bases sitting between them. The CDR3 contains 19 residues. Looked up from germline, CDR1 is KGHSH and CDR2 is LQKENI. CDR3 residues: CASSPRVAGAQATNEKLFF. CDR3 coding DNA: TGTGCCAGCTCACCACGGGTGGCAGGGGCCCAAGCAACTAATGAAAAACTGTTTTTT.

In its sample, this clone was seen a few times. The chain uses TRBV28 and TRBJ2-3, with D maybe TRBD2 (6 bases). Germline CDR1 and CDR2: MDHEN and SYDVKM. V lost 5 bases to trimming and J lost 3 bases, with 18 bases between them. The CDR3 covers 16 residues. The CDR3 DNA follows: TGTGCCAGCAGTCCCCCGGGGGTTCGGGGGACAGATACGCAGTATTTT. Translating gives CASSPPGVRGTDTQYF. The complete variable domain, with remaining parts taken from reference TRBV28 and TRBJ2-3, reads DVKVTQSSRYLVKRTGEKVFLECVQDMDHENMFWYRQDPGLGLRLIYFSYDVKMKEKGDIPEGYSVSREKKERFSLILESASTNQTSMYLCASSPPGVRGTDTQYFGPGTRLTVL.

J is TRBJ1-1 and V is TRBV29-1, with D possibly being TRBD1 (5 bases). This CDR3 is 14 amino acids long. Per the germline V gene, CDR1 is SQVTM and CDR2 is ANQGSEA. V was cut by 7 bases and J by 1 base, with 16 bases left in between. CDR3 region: CSGSNRLANTEAFF. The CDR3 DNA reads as TGCAGCGGTTCCAACAGGTTAGCGAACACTGAAGCTTTCTTT.

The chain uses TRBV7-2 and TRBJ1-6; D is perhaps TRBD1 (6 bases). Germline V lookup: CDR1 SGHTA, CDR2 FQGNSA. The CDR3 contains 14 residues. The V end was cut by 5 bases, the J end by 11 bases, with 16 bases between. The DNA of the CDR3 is TGTGCCAGCAGCACAGGGACAAGAAGAGCACCCCTCCACTTT. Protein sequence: CASSTGTRRAPLHF.